A single sample gave rise to the 30 T cell receptor beta chains below, sequenced in a study of blood T cell repertoires in COVID-19. Produced via immunoSEQ multiplex PCR; TCRdb's table is partial and in-frame only. Here the sample spans 200,000 to 300,000 clones, more than 85% being singletons. The sequenced sample was peripheral blood. These receptors originate from a person aged 18 to 30 with COVID-19, enrolled during active disease.

V is TRBV6-2 or TRBV6-3 and J is TRBJ1-2, with 7 bases fitting TRBD1. Per the germline V gene, CDR1 is MNHEY and CDR2 is SVGEGT. The CDR3 contains 14 residues. Unmatched junction bases numbered 9, after V lost 6 bases and J lost 5 bases. The CDR3 region has the DNA TGTGCCAGCAGCTCATCACAGGGGTGGTATGGCTACACCTTC. Translated, it gives CASSSSQGWYGYTF.

The chain joins TRBV7-9 to TRBJ2-1, with 10 bases that match TRBD2. After removal of 5 bases from V and 3 bases from J, the junction contained 4 bases not matched to a gene. Germline CDR1 and CDR2: SEHNR and FQNEAQ (reference sequence). CDR3 length equals 15 residues. Here the CDR3 DNA reads TGTGCCAGCAGCACCCTAGCGGGAGTCTACAATGAGCAGTTCTTC. Amino acids: CASSTLAGVYNEQFF.

The chain combines TRBV11-2 with TRBJ2-1; TRBD2 might be the D (7 bases). The V end lost 1 base, the J end lost 8 bases, and 12 bases lay between the germline ends. CDR1 is SGHAT, CDR2 FQNNGV, per germline. The length of the CDR3 is 14 residues. In DNA form, the CDR3 reads TGTGCCAGCAGCTTAGGCCCGGGGGGCGATGAGCAGTTCTTC. Its translation is CASSLGPGGDEQFF.

The chain joins TRBV9 to TRBJ2-1, with D maybe TRBD1 (6 bases). This CDR3 has 16 residues. V lost 3 bases to trimming and J lost 2 bases, with 15 bases between them. The germline V gene encodes CDR1 SGDLS and CDR2 YYNGEE. The CDR3 protein is CASSAKGDLTYNEQFF. DNA of the CDR3: TGTGCCAGCAGCGCAAAGGGGGACCTAACCTACAATGAGCAGTTCTTC.

This sequence joins TRBV24-1 and TRBJ2-6, with TRBD2 identical over 7 bases. The CDR3 sequence is 15 residues long. Germline V CDR1 and CDR2: KGHDR, SFDVKD. Germline trimming cut 5 bases from V and 4 bases from J; bases unmatched to any gene: 4. The CDR3: CATSGSGAGANVLTF. CDR3 DNA: TGTGCCACCAGTGGGAGCGGGGCAGGGGCCAACGTCCTGACTTTC.

The chain combines TRBV25-1 with TRBJ1-2, with TRBD1 identical over 11 bases. From germline, CDR1 is MGHDK and CDR2 SYGVNS. CDR3 length equals 17 residues. Germline trimming cut 2 bases from V and 8 bases from J; bases unmatched to any gene: 13. The CDR3 nucleotides read TGTGCCAGCAGTGAAGGGTATGGTGGACAGGGGGCTGGAGGCTACACCTTC. It is translated as CASSEGYGGQGAGGYTF.

The rearrangement links TRBV16 to TRBJ2-6; TRBD1 agrees at 8 bases. Germline-derived CDR1 and CDR2 are KGHSY and FQNENV. The ends lost 2 bases at V and 4 bases at J; junction bases unmatched: 1. The CDR3 covers 15 residues. DNA for the CDR3: TGTGCCAGCAGCCAACAGGGGGCAGGGGCCAACGTCCTGACTTTC. Translation: CASSQQGAGANVLTF.

This chain's CDR3 is CASSPWGTLGRGTEAFF. Written as DNA, the CDR3 is TGTGCCAGCAGCCCCTGGGGGACATTAGGACGAGGGACTGAAGCTTTCTTT. This chain connects TRBV5-5 to TRBJ1-1, with D perhaps TRBD1 (6 bases). Germline CDR1 SGHKS, CDR2 YYEKEE (reference sequence). The CDR3 has 17 amino acids. With 4 bases removed from V and 5 bases from J, the gap between germline ends came to 24 bases.

The rearrangement joins TRBV2 to TRBJ1-3, with D perhaps TRBD1 (5 bases). The CDR3 contains 14 residues. Germline V gives CDR1 SNHLY, CDR2 FYNNEI. Trimming shortened V by 4 bases and J by 7 bases, and 14 bases separated the two germline ends. The CDR3 DNA reads as TGTGCCAGCAGTGGATGGGGCTTCGGGAACACCATATATTTT. It specifies CASSGWGFGNTIYF.

This clone was seen just once. CDR3 DNA sequence: TGCAGCGTTGGCGGGAAGGCCTCTGGAAACACCATATATTTT. Translated, it gives CSVGGKASGNTIYF. The chain joins TRBV29-1 to TRBJ1-3; D not resolved. Germline lookup yields CDR1 SQVTM and CDR2 ANQGSEA. CDR3 size: 14 residues. The germline V and J ends were trimmed by 4 bases and 0 bases, with 10 bases remaining between them.

This rearrangement joins TRBV11-3 to TRBJ2-6, with TRBD2 matching 7 bases. CDR1 SGHNT and CDR2 YENEEA come from the germline V gene. The V gene end was trimmed by 0 bases and the J gene end by 0 bases; junction bases not matched to a gene: 11. This CDR3 has 20 residues. The CDR3: CASSLERGDGSRSGANVLTF. CDR3 nucleotides: TGTGCCAGCAGCTTAGAACGGGGGGACGGCTCTCGCTCTGGGGCCAACGTCCTGACTTTC.

The chain joins TRBV5-7 to TRBJ2-3; no definite D call. TRBV5-7 belongs to the ORF category, with a function that is uncertain. V lost 0 bases and J 2 bases, leaving 4 bases between the germline ends. CDR3 length equals 13 residues. The CDR3 reads CASSLDNTDTQYF. In DNA, the CDR3 is TGTGCCAGCAGCTTGGATAACACAGATACGCAGTATTTT.

This sequence joins TRBV6-6 and TRBJ1-3; D perhaps matches TRBD1 (5 bases). CDR1 MNHNY and CDR2 SVGAGI come from the germline V gene (reference sequence). The CDR3 runs 16 residues. V gave up 6 bases and J gave up 0 bases, with 15 bases separating them. The CDR3: CASSPDSRLSGNTIYF. CDR3 DNA: TGTGCCAGCAGCCCCGACAGCCGACTCTCTGGAAACACCATATATTTT.

V gene TRBV28 combines with J gene TRBJ2-3, with 9 bases fitting TRBD2. The CDR3 is 17 amino acids. J lost 4 bases, V lost 6 bases, and 14 bases had no gene match. Germline values: CDR1 MDHEN, CDR2 SYDVKM. CDR3 nucleotide sequence: TGTGCCAGCAGACCCGGTGGACTAGCGCGTGACCCAGATACGCAGTATTTT. Translated, it gives CASRPGGLARDPDTQYF.

The chain employs TRBV25-1 and TRBJ1-1, with TRBD1 as a possible D gene (6 bases). Germline lookup yields CDR1 MGHDK and CDR2 SYGVNS. V lost 1 base, J lost 5 bases, and 14 bases lay in between. The CDR3 runs to 15 residues. The CDR3 reads CASSEWGRGATEAFF. The DNA of the CDR3 is TGTGCCAGCAGTGAATGGGGCAGGGGAGCAACTGAAGCTTTCTTT. Variable domain in full (rest from reference TRBV25-1 and TRBJ1-1): EADIYQTPRYLVIGTGKKITLECSQTMGHDKMYWYQQDPGMELHLIHYSYGVNSTEKGDLSSESTVSRIRTEHFPLTLESARPSHTSQYLCASSEWGRGATEAFFGQGTRLTVV.

This chain uses TRBV5-1 with TRBJ2-5; TRBD1 matches 9 bases. There are 14 residues in the CDR3. CDR1 is SGHRS, CDR2 YFSETQ, per germline. V shed 4 bases and J 1 base; nucleotides not matched to a gene: 2. CDR3 sequence: CASSPGQGQETQYF. The CDR3 DNA reads TGCGCCAGCAGCCCGGGACAGGGCCAAGAGACCCAGTACTTC. The variable domain in full, with the rest retrieved from reference TRBV5-1 and TRBJ2-5, is KAGVTQTPRYLIKTRGQQVTLSCSPISGHRSVSWYQQTPGQGLQFLFEYFSETQRNKGNFPGRFSGRQFSNSRSEMNVSTLELGDSALYLCASSPGQGQETQYFGPGTRLLVL.

This clone was recorded once. One junction end disagrees with the germline gene, perhaps due to a read error. The rearrangement uses TRBV10-2 and TRBJ2-7, with D hard to call. The CDR3 runs to 12 residues. Germline V gene data show CDR1 as WSHSY and CDR2 as SAAADI. CDR3 sequence: CASTEAIDEQYF. The CDR3 DNA reads TGCGCCAGCACTGAGGCTATCGACGAGCAGTACTTC.

The chain joins TRBV6-5 to TRBJ1-2; the match to TRBD1 covers 10 bases. CDR3 size: 16 residues. Germline V gene data show CDR1 as MNHEY and CDR2 as SVGAGI. Losses at the gene ends were 2 bases for V and 4 bases for J; bases not matched to a gene: 7. The CDR3 region is CASSYQRDRGPYGYTF. The DNA of the CDR3 is TGTGCCAGCAGTTACCAACGGGACAGGGGTCCCTATGGCTACACCTTC.

The V call is TRBV28, the J call TRBJ1-5; a possible D gene is TRBD1 (6 bases). V was shortened by 4 bases and J by 3 bases, with 16 bases between the two germline ends. The CDR3 length is 16 residues. Germline CDR1 is MDHEN and CDR2 is SYDVKM. The CDR3 coding sequence is TGTGCCAGCAGTTCCATACAGGGAAACCCCAATCAGCCCCAGCATTTT. Protein: CASSSIQGNPNQPQHF.

The chain carries TRBV6-2 or TRBV6-3 and TRBJ2-3; D not resolved. V was pared by 0 bases and J by 3 bases, with 10 bases between. Germline V CDR1 and CDR2: MNHEY, SVGEGT. This CDR3 comprises 15 residues. Here the CDR3 DNA reads TGTGCCAGCAGTTACTCTCTATTCTTAACAGATACGCAGTATTTT. Residues: CASSYSLFLTDTQYF.

DNA for the CDR3: TGCGCCAGCAGCTTACATGAGAACACCGGGGAGCTGTTTTTT. Protein product: CASSLHENTGELFF. The chain links TRBV5-1 to TRBJ2-2; unclear D gene. Germline CDR1 is SGHRS and CDR2 is YFSETQ. The CDR3 consists of 14 residues. V was trimmed by 2 bases and J by 1 base, leaving 6 bases between them.

This rearrangement joins TRBV2 to TRBJ1-1; unclear D gene. Germline loops: CDR1 SNHLY, CDR2 FYNNEI. Trimming left V 0 bases short and J 10 bases short, with 9 bases between. This CDR3 region has 12 residues. This CDR3 reads CASSEAQALAFF. Written as DNA, the CDR3 is TGTGCCAGCAGTGAAGCGCAGGCCCTAGCTTTCTTT.

J is TRBJ1-2 and V is TRBV6-2 or TRBV6-3; no clear D gene. Trimming removed 6 bases at V and 7 bases at J, with 12 bases between. The CDR3 is 12 amino acids. The germline gives CDR1 MNHEY, CDR2 SVGEGT. CDR3 residues: CASSPRGSGYTF. The CDR3, as DNA: TGTGCCAGCAGCCCCCGCGGGAGTGGCTACACCTTC.

This chain connects TRBV11-1 to TRBJ2-7, with 10 bases aligning to TRBD2. Germline CDR1 SGHAT, CDR2 FQDESV (reference sequence). With V trimmed by 2 bases and J by 3 bases, 4 bases remained unmatched. This CDR3 region has 15 residues. CDR3 loop: CASSLPAGGHYEQYF. The CDR3 DNA follows: TGTGCCAGCAGCTTACCAGCGGGAGGGCACTACGAGCAGTACTTC.

The CDR3 nucleotides read TGTGCCAGCAGTTGGTTACAGGGGGCTGGTTCACCCCTCCACTTT. It is translated as CASSWLQGAGSPLHF. The V call is TRBV6-5, the J call TRBJ1-6, with 9 bases matching TRBD1. The CDR3 covers 15 residues. Germline V gene lookup returns CDR1 MNHEY and CDR2 SVGAGI. J was trimmed by 9 bases and V by 4 bases; bases with no gene match: 7.

The chain links TRBV28 to TRBJ1-5, with D hard to call. The length of the CDR3 is 13 residues. Germline V gene lookup returns CDR1 MDHEN and CDR2 SYDVKM. V gave up 5 bases and J gave up 0 bases, with 5 bases separating them. This chain's CDR3 is CASSLGSNQPQHF. The CDR3 DNA sequence: TGTGCCAGCAGTCTCGGTAGCAATCAGCCCCAGCATTTT.

The chain is built from TRBV6-6 and TRBJ1-3; TRBD1 matches 9 bases. CDR1 is MNHNY and CDR2 is SVGAGI in the germline V gene (reference sequence). With 2 bases clipped from V and 3 bases from J, the junction kept 5 bases outside the gene matches. The CDR3 has 16 residues. DNA of the CDR3: TGTGCCAGCAGTTACGCCACAGGGGGCTTTGGAAACACCATATATTTT. Its protein product is CASSYATGGFGNTIYF.

The genes are TRBV3-1 (or the pseudogene TRBV3-2) and TRBJ2-5, with D perhaps TRBD1 (5 bases). The CDR3 has 14 residues. CDR1 and CDR2 (germline): LGHDT, YNNKEL (reference sequence). The V and J ends lost 0 bases and 1 base respectively, with 6 bases between them. The DNA of the CDR3 is TGTGCCAGCAGCCAAGAGACAGTCCAAGAGACCCAGTACTTC. Translating it yields CASSQETVQETQYF.

The CDR3 DNA follows: TGTGCCAGCAGCTACATCGGGACTAGCGGCGAGCAGTACTTC. This codes for CASSYIGTSGEQYF. The chain uses TRBV7-9 and TRBJ2-7, with 11 bases fitting TRBD2. CDR3 length: 14 amino acids. Unmatched junction bases numbered 5, after V lost 4 bases and J lost 6 bases. The germline gives CDR1 SEHNR, CDR2 FQNEAQ (reference sequence).

The chain recombines TRBV3-1 (or the pseudogene TRBV3-2) with TRBJ2-1; D may be TRBD1 (6 bases). V was clipped by 4 bases and J by 7 bases, with 17 bases between them. The CDR3 has 15 amino acids. Germline V gene data show CDR1 as LGHDT and CDR2 as YNNKEL (reference sequence). The CDR3 reads CASSPEDSLWNEQFF. The CDR3 DNA reads TGTGCCAGCAGCCCCGAGGACAGTTTATGGAATGAGCAGTTCTTC.